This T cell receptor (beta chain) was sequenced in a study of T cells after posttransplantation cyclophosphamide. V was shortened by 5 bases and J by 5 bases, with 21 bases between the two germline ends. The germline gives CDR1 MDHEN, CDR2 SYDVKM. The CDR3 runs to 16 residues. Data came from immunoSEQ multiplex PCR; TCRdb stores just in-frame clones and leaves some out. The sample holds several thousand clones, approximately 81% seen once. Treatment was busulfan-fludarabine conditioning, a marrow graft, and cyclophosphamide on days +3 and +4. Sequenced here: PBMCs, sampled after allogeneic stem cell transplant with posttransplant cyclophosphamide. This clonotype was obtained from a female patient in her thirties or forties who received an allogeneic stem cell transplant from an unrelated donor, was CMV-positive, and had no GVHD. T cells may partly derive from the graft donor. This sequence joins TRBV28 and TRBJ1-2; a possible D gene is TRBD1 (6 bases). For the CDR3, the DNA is TGTGCCAGCAGTCTATCAACAGGGTCGGATCCTTATGGCTACACCTTC. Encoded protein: CASSLSTGSDPYGYTF.